Presented here are 5 T cell receptor beta chains from one specimen sequenced in a study of T cells of healthy individuals. A single record per CDR3 protein comes from TCRdb applying MiXCR to the 5' RACE reads. The table lists about 60,000 distinct CDR3 sequences, 15% to 20% of them singletons. Source of these receptors: a human donor in good health.

With respect to this clonotype: Being one base from a much bigger clone, this may be a read error. The V call is TRBV4-3, the J call TRBJ2-7; D not certain. This CDR3 region has 13 residues. V was clipped by 1 base and J by 1 base, with 5 bases between them. Germline-derived CDR1 and CDR2 are LGHNA and YSLEER. The CDR3 sequence: CASSQVGSYEQYF. CDR3 sequence (DNA): TGCGCCAGCAGCCAAGTGGGATCCTACGAGCAGTACTTC.

This clonotype showed up many times. The chain links TRBV6-5 to TRBJ2-7; D unresolved. V was shortened by 0 bases and J by 3 bases, with 6 bases between the two germline ends. The CDR3 contains 13 residues. The germline CDR1 and CDR2 sequences are MNHEY and SVGAGI. The CDR3 region has the DNA TGTGCCAGCAGTTACTCAGGTTACTACGAGCAGTACTTC. It translates to CASSYSGYYEQYF.

In its sample, this clonotype was seen a few times. This sequence joins TRBV7-9 and TRBJ1-1, with a weak D call TRBD1 (6 bases). Germline V CDR1 and CDR2: SEHNR, FQNEAQ (reference sequence). Trimming shortened V by 7 bases and J by 6 bases, and 12 bases separated the two germline ends. The CDR3 spans 12 residues. The CDR3 nucleotides are TGTGCCAGCACCCTCAGGGGAGCTGAAGCTTTCTTT. Its protein is CASTLRGAEAFF.

This clonotype has at least ten counts. J is TRBJ1-2 and V is TRBV7-9; D possibly corresponds to TRBD1 (6 bases). This CDR3 is 12 amino acids long. Trimming took 3 bases from V and 6 from J, leaving 8 bases between them. Germline V gives CDR1 SEHNR, CDR2 FQNEAQ (reference sequence). CDR3 DNA sequence: TGTGCCAGCAGCTTGGGGGGCAATGGCTACACCTTC. As protein: CASSLGGNGYTF.

This clonotype was detected a few times. This chain connects TRBV15 to TRBJ2-1, with 9 nucleotides matching TRBD2. Germline V CDR1 and CDR2: LNHNV, YYDKDF (reference sequence). The V segment lost 0 bases and the J segment 3 bases; nucleotides outside the gene matches: 3. The CDR3 runs to 16 residues. This CDR3 is CATSRETSGVYNEQFF. In DNA form, the CDR3 reads TGTGCCACCAGCAGAGAGACTAGCGGAGTCTACAATGAGCAGTTCTTC. The full variable domain, with the rest looked up from reference TRBV15 and TRBJ2-1, is DAMVIQNPRYQVTQFGKPVTLSCSQTLNHNVMYWYQQKSSQAPKLLFHYYDKDFNNEADTPDNFQSRRPNTSFCFLDIRSPGLGDTAMYLCATSRETSGVYNEQFFGPGTRLTVL.